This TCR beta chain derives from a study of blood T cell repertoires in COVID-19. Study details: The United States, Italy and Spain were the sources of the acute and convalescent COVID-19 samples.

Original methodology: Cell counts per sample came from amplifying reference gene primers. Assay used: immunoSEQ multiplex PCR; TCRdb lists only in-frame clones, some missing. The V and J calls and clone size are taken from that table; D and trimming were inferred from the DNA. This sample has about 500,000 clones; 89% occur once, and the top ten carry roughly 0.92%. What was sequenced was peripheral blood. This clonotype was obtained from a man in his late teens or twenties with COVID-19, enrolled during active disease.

The CDR3, as DNA: TGTGCCAGCAGCCAAGAACTGGGACTAGCAGATTACGAGCAGTACTTC. Its translation is CASSQELGLADYEQYF. The gene calls are TRBV4-2 and TRBJ2-7, with 9 bases lining up with TRBD2. Germline V gives CDR1 LGHNA, CDR2 YNFKEQ. The length of the CDR3 is 16 residues. Unmatched junction bases numbered 7, after V lost 0 bases and J lost 4 bases.